The 25 T cell receptor beta chains presented below share a single source sample, sequenced in a study of shared clonotypes between healthy human individuals. CD45RO-negative, CCR7-positively selected cells formed the naive CD8 fraction, excluding terminally differentiated effector memory CD45RA+ cells. Only in-frame clones appear in the TCRdb table, and some are missing; sequencing was by immunoSEQ multiplex PCR. Altogether approximately 2,200,000 clones are present, about 93% being singletons, with the ten largest covering more than 1.5%. Specimen: naive CD8+ T cells from PBMCs. Source of these receptors: a man between 18 and 35 years old in good health. Some clones in this sample may be carry-over from other donors' samples.

J is TRBJ1-3 and V is TRBV6-1; weak D call: TRBD1 (6 bases). Germline V gene data show CDR1 as MNHNS and CDR2 as SASEGT. CDR3 size: 18 residues. V lost 2 bases, J lost 0 bases, and 17 bases lay in between. This CDR3 is CASSELRGGIRSGNTIYF. The CDR3 DNA sequence: TGTGCCAGCAGTGAACTAAGAGGGGGAATTCGCTCTGGAAACACCATATATTTT.

This clone was observed a handful of times. The chain joins TRBV27 to TRBJ2-1; 9 bases are a match to TRBD2. CDR3 length: 14 residues. CDR1 is MNHEY and CDR2 is SMNVEV in the germline V gene (reference sequence). V dropped 1 base and J dropped 9; count of bases not matched to a gene: 4. The chain's CDR3 is CASSLLAGGGEQFF. The DNA of the CDR3 is TGTGCCAGCAGTTTATTGGCGGGAGGGGGTGAGCAGTTCTTC.

The V and J genes are TRBV7-9 and TRBJ1-2; D not certain. The CDR3 is made up of 15 amino acids. V lost 5 bases and J 7 bases, leaving 20 bases between the germline ends. Germline values: CDR1 SEHNR, CDR2 FQNEAQ (reference sequence). The CDR3 is CASSPLGWGAGGYTF. For the CDR3, the DNA is TGTGCCAGCAGCCCCCTGGGGTGGGGTGCGGGTGGCTACACCTTC.

This chain uses TRBV30 with TRBJ2-7; D call uncertain. Trimming pared 4 bases from V and 3 bases from J, leaving 7 bases between. This CDR3 is built from 11 residues. CDR1 and CDR2 from the germline V gene are GTSNPN and SVGIG (reference sequence). This CDR3 reads CAWKTNYEQYF. The CDR3 DNA reads TGTGCCTGGAAGACAAACTACGAGCAGTACTTC.

The chain recombines TRBV29-1 with TRBJ2-2, with D perhaps TRBD2 (5 bases). The germline gives CDR1 SQVTM, CDR2 ANQGSEA. The CDR3 covers 12 residues. The V and J ends lost 6 bases and 5 bases respectively, with 10 bases between them. CDR3 amino acids: CSVRPGTGELFF. The CDR3 DNA follows: TGCAGCGTGCGGCCGGGGACCGGGGAGCTGTTTTTT.

As regards this clone: Within the sample, other DNA sequences also encode this same CDR3. V and J are TRBV28 and TRBJ1-1; D perhaps matches TRBD1 (6 bases). The CDR3 contains 15 residues. Per the germline V gene, CDR1 is MDHEN and CDR2 is SYDVKM. V dropped 6 bases and J dropped 0 bases, with 14 bases sitting between them. The CDR3: CASSLVRGLNTEAFF. As DNA, the CDR3 is TGTGCCAGCAGCCTAGTCAGGGGCCTGAACACTGAAGCTTTCTTT. Full variable domain (missing parts from reference TRBV28 and TRBJ1-1): DVKVTQSSRYLVKRTGEKVFLECVQDMDHENMFWYRQDPGLGLRLIYFSYDVKMKEKGDIPEGYSVSREKKERFSLILESASTNQTSMYLCASSLVRGLNTEAFFGQGTRLTVV.

The chain recombines TRBV7-6 with TRBJ2-7, with 10 bases fitting TRBD2. J gave up 7 bases and V 5 bases, and 8 bases lay outside the gene matches. CDR3 length: 14 amino acids. Per germline, CDR1 SGHVS and CDR2 FNYEAQ. CDR3 region: CASSKLAGSVEQYF. The CDR3 DNA reads TGTGCCAGCAGCAAACTAGCGGGGTCCGTAGAGCAGTACTTC.

The chain employs TRBV27 and TRBJ2-1; D is perhaps TRBD2 (5 bases). This CDR3 comprises 15 residues. V lost 6 bases to trimming and J lost 0 bases, with 12 bases between them. CDR1 and CDR2 (germline): MNHEY, SMNVEV (reference sequence). The CDR3 is CASRFGESSYNEQFF. For the CDR3, the DNA is TGTGCCAGCAGATTCGGGGAGAGCTCCTACAATGAGCAGTTCTTC.

J is TRBJ1-2 and V is TRBV4-3; D is unclear. The CDR3 consists of 17 residues. CDR1 is LGHNA, CDR2 YSLEER, per germline. V was clipped by 4 bases and J by 4 bases, with 22 bases between them. CDR3 region: CASSPTSRTAPSYGYTF. CDR3 in DNA: TGCGCCAGCAGCCCAACCTCCCGGACCGCGCCGTCCTATGGCTACACCTTC.

The V and J genes are TRBV7-8 and TRBJ2-3, with 8 bases identical to TRBD1. The germline CDR1 and CDR2 sequences are SGHVS and FQNEAQ. Trimming at V came to 3 bases and at J to 4 bases, leaving 6 bases not matched to a gene. CDR3 length: 15 residues. CDR3 loop: CASSLSQGEADTQYF. The CDR3 coding sequence is TGTGCCAGCAGCTTGTCACAGGGGGAGGCAGATACGCAGTATTTT.

The chain links TRBV27 to TRBJ2-1, with 11 bases identical to TRBD2. The germline CDR1 and CDR2 sequences are MNHEY and SMNVEV (reference sequence). V trimming: 2 bases; J trimming: 5 bases; junction bases outside the gene matches: 2. This CDR3 is 15 amino acids long. Here the CDR3 reads CASSLPTSGNNEQFF. CDR3 coding DNA: TGTGCCAGCAGTTTACCGACTAGCGGGAACAATGAGCAGTTCTTC.

V is TRBV27 and J is TRBJ2-7, with a possible D match to TRBD1 (6 bases). The CDR3 contains 14 residues. Looked up from germline, CDR1 is MNHEY and CDR2 is SMNVEV (reference sequence). The V and J ends lost 5 bases and 0 bases respectively, with 11 bases between them. The CDR3 nucleotides are TGTGCCAGCAGTCTCGGGACAACCTCCTACGAGCAGTACTTC. Translating gives CASSLGTTSYEQYF.

The J gene is TRBJ2-5, the V gene TRBV30; D may be TRBD2 (5 bases). The germline V and J ends were trimmed by 3 bases and 5 bases, with 10 bases remaining between them. Germline V gene data show CDR1 as GTSNPN and CDR2 as SVGIG (reference sequence). The CDR3 sequence is 12 residues long. DNA for the CDR3: TGTGCCTGGAGAGATCGAGGGGAGACCCAGTACTTC. This gives the protein CAWRDRGETQYF.

The chain couples TRBV19 to TRBJ2-3; D is uncertain. The V and J ends lost 3 bases and 6 bases respectively, with 10 bases between them. Germline CDR1 is LNHDA and CDR2 is SQIVND (reference sequence). CDR3 length: 13 amino acids. The CDR3 loop reads CASSMRSLDTQYF. The CDR3 nucleotides read TGTGCCAGTAGTATGCGGTCCTTGGATACGCAGTATTTT.

Comments on this clone: The same CDR3 arises from other DNA sequences in this sample as well. The rearrangement links TRBV9 to TRBJ2-5; the match to TRBD1 covers 7 bases. The V segment lost 5 bases and the J segment 1 base; nucleotides outside the gene matches: 8. Germline V gene data show CDR1 as SGDLS and CDR2 as YYNGEE. CDR3 length: 15 amino acids. CDR3 bases: TGTGCCAGCAGTCCACGGGACAGTCCCCAAGAGACCCAGTACTTC. The encoded protein is CASSPRDSPQETQYF. The whole variable domain, filled in from reference TRBV9 and TRBJ2-5, reads DSGVTQTPKHLITATGQRVTLRCSPRSGDLSVYWYQQSLDQGLQFLIQYYNGEERAKGNILERFSAQQFPDLHSELNLSSLELGDSALYFCASSPRDSPQETQYFGPGTRLLVL.

The chain uses TRBV9 and TRBJ2-3; the D is unclear. The germline V gene has CDR1 SGDLS and CDR2 YYNGEE. V was pared by 4 bases and J by 3 bases, with 21 bases between. The CDR3 length is 17 residues. This CDR3 reads CASSPHPGRVITDTQYF. In DNA form, the CDR3 reads TGTGCCAGCAGCCCTCACCCAGGCCGGGTGATAACAGATACGCAGTATTTT.

The genes are TRBV7-2 and TRBJ2-7; 14 bases line up with TRBD2. In germline, CDR1 is SGHTA, CDR2 FQGNSA. V shed 5 bases, J shed 6 bases, and the junction held 9 bases outside the gene matches. The CDR3 spans 16 residues. CDR3 bases: TGTGCCAGCAGCCTGGGACTAGCGGGAGAATCGAGCGAGCAGTACTTC. This codes for CASSLGLAGESSEQYF.

The chain recombines TRBV4-1 with TRBJ2-7, with a tentative D call TRBD2 (6 bases). This CDR3 comprises 16 residues. Germline-derived CDR1 and CDR2 are MGHRA and YSYEKL. Trimming removed 3 bases at V and 3 bases at J, with 18 bases between. The chain's CDR3 is CASSQETGLILYEQYF. DNA for the CDR3: TGCGCCAGCAGCCAGGAAACGGGACTTATCCTCTACGAGCAGTACTTC.

The genes are TRBV4-3 and TRBJ1-1; the D is unclear. V lost 0 bases and J 0 bases, leaving 2 bases between the germline ends. This CDR3 has 13 residues. CDR1 LGHNA and CDR2 YSLEER come from the germline V gene. CDR3 amino acids: CASSQDVNTEAFF. The CDR3 DNA reads as TGCGCCAGCAGCCAAGACGTGAACACTGAAGCTTTCTTT.

The chain has TRBV4-2 and TRBJ2-7; D gene uncertain. Per germline, CDR1 LGHNA and CDR2 YNFKEQ. This CDR3 comprises 15 residues. Trimming pared 0 bases from V and 3 bases from J, leaving 12 bases between. CDR3 sequence: CASSQERTESYEQYF. In DNA, the CDR3 is TGTGCCAGCAGCCAAGAGAGGACCGAGAGCTACGAGCAGTACTTC.

The rearrangement uses TRBV29-1 and TRBJ2-7; the match to TRBD1 covers 9 bases. This CDR3 comprises 15 residues. The junction had 9 bases not matched to a gene; V was cut back by 4 bases and J by 2 bases. Per the germline V gene, CDR1 is SQVTM and CDR2 is ANQGSEA. This CDR3 reads CSVGKKDRGPYEQYF. In DNA, the CDR3 is TGCAGCGTTGGCAAAAAGGACAGGGGCCCCTACGAGCAGTACTTC.

As concerns this clone: The sample contains more than one DNA sequence encoding this CDR3. V and J are TRBV11-3 and TRBJ2-7, with D tentatively TRBD2 (6 bases). CDR3 size: 13 residues. Per the germline V gene, CDR1 is SGHNT and CDR2 is YENEEA. The V end lost 8 bases, the J end lost 4 bases, and 15 bases lay between the germline ends. CDR3 residues: CASSLGGSYEQYF. CDR3 sequence (DNA): TGTGCCAGCTCCTTAGGAGGGTCTTACGAGCAGTACTTC.

This chain joins TRBV5-5 and TRBJ2-7; the D is unclear. This CDR3 is built from 14 residues. Per germline, CDR1 SGHKS and CDR2 YYEKEE (reference sequence). Trimming took off 3 bases at V and 1 base at J, with 11 bases between the two ends. DNA of the CDR3: TGTGCCAGCAGCTCGGAAGTGAGATCCTACGAGCAGTACTTC. Its translation: CASSSEVRSYEQYF.

This clone was picked up one time. Other nucleotide sequences in the sample specify the same CDR3. The chain joins TRBV28 to TRBJ2-7, with D perhaps matching TRBD2 (5 bases). Trimming left V 5 bases short and J 2 bases short, with 7 bases between. Germline CDR1 reads MDHEN; CDR2 reads SYDVKM. The CDR3 spans 12 residues. CDR3 nucleotides: TGTGCCAGCAGTCTCGGGGCCTACGAGCAGTACTTC. Its protein is CASSLGAYEQYF. Based on the CDR3 plus reference TRBV28 and TRBJ2-7, the full variable domain is DVKVTQSSRYLVKRTGEKVFLECVQDMDHENMFWYRQDPGLGLRLIYFSYDVKMKEKGDIPEGYSVSREKKERFSLILESASTNQTSMYLCASSLGAYEQYFGPGTRLTVT.

The rearrangement joins TRBV9 to TRBJ1-1, with no clear D. Trimming left V 0 bases short and J 0 bases short, with 9 bases between. The germline gives CDR1 SGDLS, CDR2 YYNGEE. This CDR3 contains 15 residues. DNA of the CDR3: TGTGCCAGCAGCGTAGAGGCAGGAATGAACACTGAAGCTTTCTTT. Protein product: CASSVEAGMNTEAFF.